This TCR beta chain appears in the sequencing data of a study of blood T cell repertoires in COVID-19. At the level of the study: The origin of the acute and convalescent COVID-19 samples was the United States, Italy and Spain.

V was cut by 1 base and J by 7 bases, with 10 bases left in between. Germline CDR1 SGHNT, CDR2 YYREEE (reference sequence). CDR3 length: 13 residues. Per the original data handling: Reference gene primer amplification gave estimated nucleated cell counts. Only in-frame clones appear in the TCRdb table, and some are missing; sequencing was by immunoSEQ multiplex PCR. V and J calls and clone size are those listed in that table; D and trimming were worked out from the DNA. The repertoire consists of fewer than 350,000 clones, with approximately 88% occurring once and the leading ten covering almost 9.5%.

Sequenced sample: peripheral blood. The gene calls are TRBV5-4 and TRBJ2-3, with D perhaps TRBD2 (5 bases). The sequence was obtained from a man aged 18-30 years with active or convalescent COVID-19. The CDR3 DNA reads TGTGCCAGCAGCTTGACTCGGGAAAATACGCAGTATTTT. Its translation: CASSLTRENTQYF. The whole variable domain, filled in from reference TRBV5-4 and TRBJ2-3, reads ETGVTQSPTHLIKTRGQQVTLRCSSQSGHNTVSWYQQALGQGPQFIFQYYREEENGRGNFPPRFSGLQFPNYSSELNVNALELDDSALYLCASSLTRENTQYFGPGTRLTVL.